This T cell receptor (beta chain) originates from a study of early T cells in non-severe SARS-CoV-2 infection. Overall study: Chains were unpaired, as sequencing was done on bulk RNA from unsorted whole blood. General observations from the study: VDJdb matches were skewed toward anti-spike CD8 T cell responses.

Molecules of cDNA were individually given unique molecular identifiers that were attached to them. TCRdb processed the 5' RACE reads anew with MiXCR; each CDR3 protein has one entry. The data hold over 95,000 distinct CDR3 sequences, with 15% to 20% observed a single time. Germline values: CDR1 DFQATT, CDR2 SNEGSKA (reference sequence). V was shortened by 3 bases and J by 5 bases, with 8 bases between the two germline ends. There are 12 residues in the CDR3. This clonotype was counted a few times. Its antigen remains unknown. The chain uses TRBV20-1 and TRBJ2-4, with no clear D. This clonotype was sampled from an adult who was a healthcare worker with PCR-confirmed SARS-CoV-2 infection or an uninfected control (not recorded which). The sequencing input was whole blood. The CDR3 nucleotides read TGCAGTGCTAGGGTGGAACAAAACATTCAGTACTTC. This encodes CSARVEQNIQYF.